This T cell receptor beta chain comes out of a study of T cell changes during pregnancy in multiple sclerosis. This CDR3 comprises 17 residues. Trimming removed 0 bases from V and 6 bases from J; junction bases left unmatched: 5. The V gene's germline CDR1 is LGHNT and CDR2 FRNRAP. Generated by immunoSEQ multiplex PCR, the TCRdb table keeps only in-frame clones and is missing some. Of 50,000 to 75,000 clones listed, more than 85% are singletons. This receptor was obtained from a female donor with multiple sclerosis, enrolled in a pregnancy study. The chain employs TRBV12-5 and TRBJ2-2; 12 nucleotides line up with TRBD2. Sample: CD8+ T cells from peripheral blood mononuclear cells, taken in the third trimester of pregnancy. DNA of the CDR3: TGTGCTAGTGGTTTGGTACGACTAGCGGGAGAGGCCGGGGAGCTGTTTTTT. Its protein is CASGLVRLAGEAGELFF.